This T cell receptor (beta chain) came from a study of cytomegalovirus exposure and HLA in healthy donors. Study-level information: A preliminary data release comprised tens of millions of unique TCRs obtained from HLA-typed donors.

Use of 60 Vbeta and 13 Jbeta primers characterized the PCR. This table comes from immunoSEQ multiplex PCR, and its TCRdb copy is limited to in-frame clones, with some not included. The table includes 140,000 or so clones, around 86% detected once. Findings and limits, study-wide: Follow-up analysis later connected one missense variant in DCLRE1C with trimming of TCR beta V- and J-genes. Later analysis identified several of the most significant clusters that appeared linked to common viral pathogens.

On this clone itself: Its cognate antigen is unknown.

The clonotype comes from a female donor in good health and CMV-seronegative. Source material: PBMCs.

The chain's CDR3 is CAISQHRDTTDTQYF. In nucleotides, the CDR3 is TGTGCCATCAGTCAGCACCGGGACACCACAGATACGCAGTATTTT. The rearrangement links TRBV10-3 to TRBJ2-3; TRBD1 is a possible D gene (6 bases). Trimming took 5 bases from V and 2 from J, leaving 14 bases between them. CDR1 is ENHRY, CDR2 SYGVKD, per germline. The CDR3 is 15 amino acids.